This TCR beta chain was captured in a study of PD-1 blockade in classical Hodgkin lymphoma. Study-wide results and limits: Researchers reported that CD4+ TCR diversity, though not CD8+, rose significantly by C4D1. Baseline TCR diversity was reportedly lower in newly diagnosed patients than in healthy donors. It was reported as lower still in relapsed/refractory patients. Complete responders entered with baseline diversity on par with newly diagnosed patients, the results showed.

After autologous stem cell transplantation all patients relapsed, and prior brentuximab vedotin exposure differed between cohorts. Starting with thawed PBMCs, CD4+ T cells were purified by magnetic negative selection. The patients, who had relapsed/refractory classical Hodgkin lymphoma, achieved best responses of complete response, partial response or progressive disease. This clone was recorded once. The antigen is unknown. Repertoires were generated with immunoSEQ multiplex PCR, while TCRdb's copy carries only in-frame clones and drops some. The sample includes around 36,000 clones, 90% seen only once; the top ten take about 0.24%. This receptor was identified in a human donor with classical Hodgkin lymphoma. The starting material was CD4+ T cells from blood, obtained at baseline.

In nucleotides, the CDR3 is TGTGCCACCAGCAGAGAACTCGACCTGGCCTACGAGCAGTACTTC. Residues: CATSRELDLAYEQYF. The chain links TRBV15 to TRBJ2-7; no reliable D call. The CDR3 is made up of 15 amino acids. V lost 0 bases to trimming and J lost 2 bases, with 11 bases between them. Per germline, CDR1 LNHNV and CDR2 YYDKDF (reference sequence).